One sample yielded the 5 T cell receptor beta chains listed below, sequenced in a study of T cell repertoires in cytomegalovirus infection. TCRdb analysed the reads with MiXCR anew, one entry per CDR3 protein. The sample includes about 830,000 distinct CDR3 sequences, about 33% seen only once; the top ten take around an eighth. These receptors have no known antigen. Sequencing used cultured CD8+ T cells from PBMCs, obtained from culture after CMV antigen stimulation. The receptors here all came from a human donor in good health (CMV status not recorded). Some clones in this sample may be carry-over from other donors' samples.

A few counts support this clonotype. This CDR3 is CASAPRDGSNYGYTF. In DNA, the CDR3 is TGTGCCAGTGCTCCCCGGGACGGAAGTAACTATGGCTACACCTTC. The chain links TRBV19 to TRBJ1-2, with D possibly matching TRBD1 (5 bases). This CDR3 spans 15 amino acids. Trimming took off 8 bases at V and 1 base at J, with 17 bases between the two ends. Per the germline V gene, CDR1 is LNHDA and CDR2 is SQIVND (reference sequence).

The chain is built from TRBV11-2 and TRBJ2-1; 9 bases fit TRBD1. CDR3 length equals 16 residues. V was pared by 4 bases and J by 8 bases, with 12 bases of the junction left unmatched. Germline V gives CDR1 SGHAT, CDR2 FQNNGV. CDR3 in amino acids: CASSSPRDRARYEQFF. The CDR3 nucleotides are TGTGCCAGCAGCTCCCCCCGGGACAGGGCTAGGTATGAGCAGTTCTTC. The variable domain in full, with the rest retrieved from reference TRBV11-2 and TRBJ2-1, is EAGVAQSPRYKIIEKRQSVAFWCNPISGHATLYWYQQILGQGPKLLIQFQNNGVVDDSQLPKDRFSAERLKGVDSTLKIQPAKLEDSAVYLCASSSPRDRARYEQFFGPGTRLTVL.

The chain has TRBV6-6 and TRBJ2-7; TRBD2 aligns across 11 bases. The CDR3 runs 13 residues. Germline lookup yields CDR1 MNHNY and CDR2 SVGAGI (reference sequence). V was pared by 7 bases and J by 2 bases, with 1 base of the junction left unmatched. The CDR3, as DNA: TGTGCCAGCAATAGCGGGGGGGCCTACGAGCAGTACTTC. It is translated as CASNSGGAYEQYF.

This clonotype was seen only a few times. The CDR3 coding sequence is TGTGCCAGCAATCAGGGAAGCACTGAAGCTTTCTTT. Its protein product is CASNQGSTEAFF. This chain links TRBV7-9 with TRBJ1-1; TRBD1 might be the D (5 bases). V lost 7 bases, J lost 4 bases, and 10 bases lay in between. Germline values: CDR1 SEHNR, CDR2 FQNEAQ (reference sequence). The CDR3 totals 12 residues.

This clonotype was picked up a small number of times. The chain uses TRBV2 and TRBJ2-7; 7 positions match TRBD1. V lost 3 bases to trimming and J lost 0 bases; unmatched junction nucleotides: 11. The CDR3 contains 17 residues. The germline V gene has CDR1 SNHLY and CDR2 FYNNEI. CDR3 sequence: CASSDDRVPSSSYEQYV. In DNA, the CDR3 is TGTGCCAGCAGTGATGACAGGGTTCCATCGAGCTCCTACGAGCAGTACGTC.